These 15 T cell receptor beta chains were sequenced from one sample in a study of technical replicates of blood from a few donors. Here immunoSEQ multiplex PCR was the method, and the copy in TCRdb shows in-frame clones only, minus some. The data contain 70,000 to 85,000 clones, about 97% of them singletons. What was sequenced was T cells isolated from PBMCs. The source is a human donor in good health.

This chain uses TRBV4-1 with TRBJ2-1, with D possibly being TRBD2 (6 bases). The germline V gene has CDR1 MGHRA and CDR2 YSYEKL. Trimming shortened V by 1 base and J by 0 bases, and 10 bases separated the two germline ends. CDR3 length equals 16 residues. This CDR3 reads CASSQGRGSSYNEQFF. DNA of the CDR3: TGCGCCAGCAGCCAAGGGCGGGGTAGCTCCTACAATGAGCAGTTCTTC.

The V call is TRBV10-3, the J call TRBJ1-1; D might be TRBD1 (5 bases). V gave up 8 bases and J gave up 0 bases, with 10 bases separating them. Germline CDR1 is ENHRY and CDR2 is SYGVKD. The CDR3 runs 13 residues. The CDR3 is CAILEQVNTEAFF. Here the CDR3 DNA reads TGTGCCATCTTGGAACAGGTGAACACTGAAGCTTTCTTT.

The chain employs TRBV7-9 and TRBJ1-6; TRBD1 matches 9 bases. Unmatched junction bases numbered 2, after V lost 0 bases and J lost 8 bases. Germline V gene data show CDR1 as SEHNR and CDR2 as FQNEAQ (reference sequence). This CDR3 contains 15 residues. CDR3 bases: TGTGCCAGCAGCTTAGCCGGGACAGGGCATTCACCCCTCCACTTT. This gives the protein CASSLAGTGHSPLHF.

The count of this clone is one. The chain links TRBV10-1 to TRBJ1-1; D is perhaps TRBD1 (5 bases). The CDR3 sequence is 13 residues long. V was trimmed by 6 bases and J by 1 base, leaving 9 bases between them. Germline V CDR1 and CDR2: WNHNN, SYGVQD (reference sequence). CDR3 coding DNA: TGCGCCAGCAGGCAACAGGAGAACACTGAAGCTTTCTTT. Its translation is CASRQQENTEAFF.

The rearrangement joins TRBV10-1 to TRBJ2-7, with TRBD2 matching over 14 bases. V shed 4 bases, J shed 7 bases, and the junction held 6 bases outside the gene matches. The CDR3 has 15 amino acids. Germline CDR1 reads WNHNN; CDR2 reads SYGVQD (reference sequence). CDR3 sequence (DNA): TGCGCCAGCAGTGTGGGACTAGCGGGAGTTTCAGAGCAGTACTTC. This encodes CASSVGLAGVSEQYF.

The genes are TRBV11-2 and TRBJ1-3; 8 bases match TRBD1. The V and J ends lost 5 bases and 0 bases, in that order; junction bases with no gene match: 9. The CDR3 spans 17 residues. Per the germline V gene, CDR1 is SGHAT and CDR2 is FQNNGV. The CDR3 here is CASSLHPGTGSGNTIYF. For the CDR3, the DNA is TGTGCCAGCAGCCTACACCCCGGGACAGGCTCTGGAAACACCATATATTTT.

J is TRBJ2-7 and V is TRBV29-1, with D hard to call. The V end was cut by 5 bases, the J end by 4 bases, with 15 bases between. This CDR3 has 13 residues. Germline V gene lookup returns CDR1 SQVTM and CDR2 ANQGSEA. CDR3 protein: CSVLATENYEQYF. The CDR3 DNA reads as TGCAGCGTTTTGGCGACGGAGAATTACGAGCAGTACTTC.

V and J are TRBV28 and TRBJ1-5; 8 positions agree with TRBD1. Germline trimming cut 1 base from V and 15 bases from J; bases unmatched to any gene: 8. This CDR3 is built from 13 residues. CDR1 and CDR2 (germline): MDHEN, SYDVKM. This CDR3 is CASSLFAGTGLHF. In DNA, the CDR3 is TGTGCCAGCAGTTTATTCGCCGGGACAGGCCTGCATTTT.

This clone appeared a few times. The CDR3 DNA reads TGTGCCAGCAGTTACTTCACAGGGGAGACTTCACCCCTCCACTTT. It specifies CASSYFTGETSPLHF. The rearrangement joins TRBV6-5 to TRBJ1-6; 7 bases fit TRBD1. V was pared by 1 base and J by 9 bases, with 6 bases of the junction left unmatched. This CDR3 has 15 amino acids. Germline V gene data show CDR1 as MNHEY and CDR2 as SVGAGI.

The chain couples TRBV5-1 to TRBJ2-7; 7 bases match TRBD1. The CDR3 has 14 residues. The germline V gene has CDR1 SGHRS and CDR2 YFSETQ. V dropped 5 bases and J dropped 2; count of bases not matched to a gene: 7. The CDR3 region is CASSMWQGAYEQYF. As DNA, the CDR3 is TGCGCCAGCAGTATGTGGCAGGGGGCCTACGAGCAGTACTTC.

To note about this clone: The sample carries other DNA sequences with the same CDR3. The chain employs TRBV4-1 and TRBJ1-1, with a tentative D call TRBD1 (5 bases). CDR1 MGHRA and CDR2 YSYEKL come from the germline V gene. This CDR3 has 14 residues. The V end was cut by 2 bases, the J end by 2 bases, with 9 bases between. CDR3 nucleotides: TGCGCCAGCAGCCAACAGGGCCTTAACACTGAAGCTTTCTTT. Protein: CASSQQGLNTEAFF.

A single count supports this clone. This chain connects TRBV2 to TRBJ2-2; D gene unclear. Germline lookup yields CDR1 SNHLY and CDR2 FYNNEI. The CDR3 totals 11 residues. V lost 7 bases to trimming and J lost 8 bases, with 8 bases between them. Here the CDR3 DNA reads TGTGCCAGCACCCAACGGGGGGAGCTGTTTTTT. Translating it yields CASTQRGELFF.

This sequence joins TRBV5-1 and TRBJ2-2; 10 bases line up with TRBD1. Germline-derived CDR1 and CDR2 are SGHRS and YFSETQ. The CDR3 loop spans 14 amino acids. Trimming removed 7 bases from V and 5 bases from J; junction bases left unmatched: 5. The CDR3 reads CASGQGGDTGELFF. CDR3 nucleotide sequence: TGCGCCAGCGGACAGGGGGGGGATACCGGGGAGCTGTTTTTT.

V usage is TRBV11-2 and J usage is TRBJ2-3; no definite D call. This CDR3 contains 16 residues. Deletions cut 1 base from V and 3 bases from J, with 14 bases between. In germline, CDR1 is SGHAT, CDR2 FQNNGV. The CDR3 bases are TGTGCCAGCAGCTTAGGAGGCCAAAGAAGGACAGATACGCAGTATTTT. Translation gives CASSLGGQRRTDTQYF.

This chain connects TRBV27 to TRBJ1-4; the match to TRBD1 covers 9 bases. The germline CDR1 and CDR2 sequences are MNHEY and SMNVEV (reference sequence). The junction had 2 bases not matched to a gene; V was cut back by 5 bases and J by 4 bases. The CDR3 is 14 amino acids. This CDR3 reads CASSPDRGNEKLFF. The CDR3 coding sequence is TGTGCCAGCAGTCCGGACAGGGGTAATGAAAAACTGTTTTTT.